Sequencing of this T cell receptor beta chain was carried out in a study of blood T cell repertoires in COVID-19. Profiled with immunoSEQ multiplex PCR; TCRdb holds only in-frame clones, not every one. Among roughly 60,000 clones, approximately 83% were seen once, and the ten largest hold roughly 3.6%. Sequencing was performed on peripheral blood. The receptor's source is a woman of 80 years or more with acute or convalescent COVID-19.

The CDR3 spells CSVGRDSGNEKLFF. CDR3 sequence (DNA): TGCAGCGTTGGACGGGACAGTGGTAATGAAAAACTGTTTTTT. V gene TRBV29-1 combines with J gene TRBJ1-4; 7 nucleotides line up with TRBD1. V lost 4 bases and J lost 4; bases outside the gene matches: 6. Looked up from germline, CDR1 is SQVTM and CDR2 is ANQGSEA. The CDR3 covers 14 residues. Based on the CDR3 plus reference TRBV29-1 and TRBJ1-4, the full variable domain is SAVISQKPSRDICQRGTSLTIQCQVDSQVTMMFWYRQQPGQSLTLIATANQGSEATYESGFVIDKFPISRPNLTFSTLTVSNMSPEDSSIYLCSVGRDSGNEKLFFGSGTQLSVL.